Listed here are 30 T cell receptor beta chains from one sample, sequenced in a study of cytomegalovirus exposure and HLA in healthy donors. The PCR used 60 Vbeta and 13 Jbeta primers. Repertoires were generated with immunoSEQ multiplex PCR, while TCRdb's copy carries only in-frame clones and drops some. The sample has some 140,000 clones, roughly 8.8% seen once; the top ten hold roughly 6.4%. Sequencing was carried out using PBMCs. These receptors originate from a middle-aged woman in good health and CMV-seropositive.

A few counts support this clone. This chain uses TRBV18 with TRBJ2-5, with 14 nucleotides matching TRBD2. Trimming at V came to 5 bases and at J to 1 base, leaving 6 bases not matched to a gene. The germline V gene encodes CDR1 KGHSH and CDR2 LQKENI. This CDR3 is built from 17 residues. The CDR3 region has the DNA TGTGCCAGCTCAGGCGCCGGGACTAGCGGGGGCCAAGAGACCCAGTACTTC. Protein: CASSGAGTSGGQETQYF.

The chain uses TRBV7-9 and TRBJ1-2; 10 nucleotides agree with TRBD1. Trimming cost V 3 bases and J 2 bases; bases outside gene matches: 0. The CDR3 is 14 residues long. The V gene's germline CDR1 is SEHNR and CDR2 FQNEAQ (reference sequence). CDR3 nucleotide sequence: TGTGCCAGCAGCTTGGGACAGGGGAACTATGGCTACACCTTC. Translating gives CASSLGQGNYGYTF.

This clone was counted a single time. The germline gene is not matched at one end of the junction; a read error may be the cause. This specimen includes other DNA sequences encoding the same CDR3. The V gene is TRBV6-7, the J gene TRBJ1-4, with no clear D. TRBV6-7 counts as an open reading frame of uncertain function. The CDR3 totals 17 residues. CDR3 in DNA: TGTGCCAGCAGTTACTCAACGTTCGGACTCGGGAAGGAAAAGCTGTTTTTT. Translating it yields CASSYSTFGLGKEKLFF.

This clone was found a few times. CDR3 nucleotide sequence: TGTGCCAGCAGTTTAACGGGAGGGGCAGATACGCAGTATTTT. It translates to CASSLTGGADTQYF. This chain connects TRBV27 to TRBJ2-3; TRBD2 matches at 8 bases. The CDR3 runs 14 residues. Germline CDR1 MNHEY, CDR2 SMNVEV (reference sequence). Germline trimming cut 2 bases from V and 4 bases from J; bases unmatched to any gene: 2.

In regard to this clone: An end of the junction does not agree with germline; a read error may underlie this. The CDR3 DNA sequence: TGTGCCAGCAGCTGGTCCAGGGGGGCCGCAGACTTC. Translation gives CASSWSRGAADF. The chain couples TRBV5-6 to TRBJ2-7; a weak D match, TRBD1 (7 bases). This CDR3 comprises 12 residues. From germline, CDR1 is SGHDT and CDR2 YYEEEE.

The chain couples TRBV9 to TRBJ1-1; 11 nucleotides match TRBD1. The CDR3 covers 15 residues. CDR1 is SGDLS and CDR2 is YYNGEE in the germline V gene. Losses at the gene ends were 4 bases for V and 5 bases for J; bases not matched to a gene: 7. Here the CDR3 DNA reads TGTGCCAGCAGCTCGTGGACAGGGGGCTGGACTGAAGCTTTCTTT. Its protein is CASSSWTGGWTEAFF.

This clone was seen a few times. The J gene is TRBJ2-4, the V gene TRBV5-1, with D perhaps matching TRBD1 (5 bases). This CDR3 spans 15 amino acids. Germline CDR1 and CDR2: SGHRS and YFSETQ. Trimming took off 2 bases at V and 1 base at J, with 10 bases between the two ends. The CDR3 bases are TGCGCCAGCAGCTTTGGCTACAGGGCCAAAAACATTCAGTACTTC. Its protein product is CASSFGYRAKNIQYF.

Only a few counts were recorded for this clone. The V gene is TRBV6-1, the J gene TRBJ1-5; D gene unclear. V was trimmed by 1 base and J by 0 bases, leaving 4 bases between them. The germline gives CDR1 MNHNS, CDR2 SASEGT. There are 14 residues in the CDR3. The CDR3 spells CASSEGSSNQPQHF. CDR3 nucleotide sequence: TGTGCCAGCAGTGAAGGCAGTAGCAATCAGCCCCAGCATTTT.

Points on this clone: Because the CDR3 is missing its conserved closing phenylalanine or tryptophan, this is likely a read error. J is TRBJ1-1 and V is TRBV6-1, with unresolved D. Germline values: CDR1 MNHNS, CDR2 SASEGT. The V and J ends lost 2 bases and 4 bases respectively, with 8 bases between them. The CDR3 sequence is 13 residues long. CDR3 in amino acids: CASSETWGTEAFL. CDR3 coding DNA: TGTGCCAGCAGTGAAACTTGGGGCACTGAAGCTTTCCTT.

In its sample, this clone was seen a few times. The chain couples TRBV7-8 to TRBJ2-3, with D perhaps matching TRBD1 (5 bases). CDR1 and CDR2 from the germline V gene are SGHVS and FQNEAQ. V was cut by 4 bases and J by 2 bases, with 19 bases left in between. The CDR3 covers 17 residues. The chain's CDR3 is CASSSVLVHRNTDTQYF. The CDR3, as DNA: TGTGCCAGCAGCTCGGTCCTAGTACACAGGAACACAGATACGCAGTATTTT.

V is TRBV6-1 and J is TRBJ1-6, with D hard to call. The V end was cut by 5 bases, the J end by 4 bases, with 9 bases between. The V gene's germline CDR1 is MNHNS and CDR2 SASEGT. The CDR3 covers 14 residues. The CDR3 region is CASSLRGYNSPLHF. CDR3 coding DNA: TGTGCCAGCAGTCTTCGGGGTTATAATTCACCCCTCCACTTT.

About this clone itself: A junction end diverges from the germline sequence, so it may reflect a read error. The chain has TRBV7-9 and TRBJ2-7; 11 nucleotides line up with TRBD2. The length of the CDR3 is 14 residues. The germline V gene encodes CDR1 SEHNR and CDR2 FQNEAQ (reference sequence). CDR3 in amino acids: CASSLAGGDYEQYF. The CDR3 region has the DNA TGTGCCAGCAGCCTAGCGGGGGGAGACTACGAGCAGTACTTC.

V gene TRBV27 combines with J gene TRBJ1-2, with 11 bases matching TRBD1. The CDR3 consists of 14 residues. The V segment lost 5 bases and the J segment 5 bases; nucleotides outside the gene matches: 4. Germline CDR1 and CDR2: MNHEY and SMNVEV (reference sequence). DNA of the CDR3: TGTGCCAGCAGTAAGGACAGGGGGCCGTATGGCTACACCTTC. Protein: CASSKDRGPYGYTF.

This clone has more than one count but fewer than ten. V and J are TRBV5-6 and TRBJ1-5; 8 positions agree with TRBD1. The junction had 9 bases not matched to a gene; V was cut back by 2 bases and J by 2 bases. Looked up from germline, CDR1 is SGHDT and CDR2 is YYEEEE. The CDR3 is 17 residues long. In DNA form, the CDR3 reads TGTGCCAGCAGCTTTGGTACAGGGGGTTTGGGCAATCAGCCCCAGCATTTT. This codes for CASSFGTGGLGNQPQHF.

The CDR3 bases are TGCGCCAGCAGCCAACAACAGAACACTGAAGCTTTCTTT. Amino acid sequence: CASSQQQNTEAFF. The rearrangement links TRBV5-1 to TRBJ1-1; D ambiguous. This CDR3 is built from 13 residues. Deletions cut 4 bases from V and 1 base from J, with 8 bases between. Germline-derived CDR1 and CDR2 are SGHRS and YFSETQ.

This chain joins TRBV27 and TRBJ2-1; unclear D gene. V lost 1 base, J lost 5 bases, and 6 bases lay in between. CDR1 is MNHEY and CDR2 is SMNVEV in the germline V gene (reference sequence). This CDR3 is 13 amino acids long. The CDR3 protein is CASSLLTHNEQFF. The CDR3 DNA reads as TGTGCCAGCAGTTTATTAACTCACAATGAGCAGTTCTTC.

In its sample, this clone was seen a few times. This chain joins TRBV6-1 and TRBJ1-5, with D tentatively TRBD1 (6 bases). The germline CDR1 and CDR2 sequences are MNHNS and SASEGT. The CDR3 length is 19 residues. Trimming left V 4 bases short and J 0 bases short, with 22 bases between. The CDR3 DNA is TGTGCCAGCAGTGGCCCGACAGGAGAGGACCGCTATAGCAATCAGCCCCAGCATTTT. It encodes CASSGPTGEDRYSNQPQHF.

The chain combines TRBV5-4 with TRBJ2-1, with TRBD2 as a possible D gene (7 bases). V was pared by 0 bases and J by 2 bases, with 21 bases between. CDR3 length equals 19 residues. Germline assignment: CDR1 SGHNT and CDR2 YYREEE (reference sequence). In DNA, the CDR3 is TGTGCCAGCAGCTTGGGCTTAGGAGGGGGAGGGTCCACCTACAATGAGCAGTTCTTC. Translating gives CASSLGLGGGGSTYNEQFF. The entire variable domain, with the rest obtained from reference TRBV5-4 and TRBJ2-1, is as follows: ETGVTQSPTHLIKTRGQQVTLRCSSQSGHNTVSWYQQALGQGPQFIFQYYREEENGRGNFPPRFSGLQFPNYSSELNVNALELDDSALYLCASSLGLGGGGSTYNEQFFGPGTRLTVL.

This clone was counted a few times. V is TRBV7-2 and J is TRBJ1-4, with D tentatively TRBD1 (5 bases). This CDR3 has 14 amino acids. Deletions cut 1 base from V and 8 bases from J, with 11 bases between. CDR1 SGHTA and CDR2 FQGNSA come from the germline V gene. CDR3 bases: TGTGCCAGCAGCTTAGGGGGGGAAGGGGAAAAACTGTTTTTT. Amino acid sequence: CASSLGGEGEKLFF. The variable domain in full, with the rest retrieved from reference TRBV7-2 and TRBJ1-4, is GAGVSQSPSNKVTEKGKDVELRCDPISGHTALYWYRQSLGQGLEFLIYFQGNSAPDKSGLPSDRFSAERTGGSVSTLTIQRTQQEDSAVYLCASSLGGEGEKLFFGSGTQLSVL.

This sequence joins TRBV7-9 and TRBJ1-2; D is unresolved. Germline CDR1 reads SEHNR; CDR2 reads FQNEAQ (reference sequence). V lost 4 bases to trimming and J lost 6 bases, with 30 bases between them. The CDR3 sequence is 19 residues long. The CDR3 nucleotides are TGTGCCAGCAGCTCGATAGCGGCCGTGGACGGATCGCCATGGGATGGCTACACCTTC. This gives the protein CASSSIAAVDGSPWDGYTF.

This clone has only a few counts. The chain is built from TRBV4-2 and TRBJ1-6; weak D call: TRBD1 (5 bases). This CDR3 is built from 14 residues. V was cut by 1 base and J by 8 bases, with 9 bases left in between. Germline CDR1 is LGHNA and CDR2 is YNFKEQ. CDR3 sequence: CASSQGQLDSPLHF. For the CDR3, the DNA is TGTGCCAGCAGCCAAGGACAGCTGGATTCACCCCTCCACTTT.

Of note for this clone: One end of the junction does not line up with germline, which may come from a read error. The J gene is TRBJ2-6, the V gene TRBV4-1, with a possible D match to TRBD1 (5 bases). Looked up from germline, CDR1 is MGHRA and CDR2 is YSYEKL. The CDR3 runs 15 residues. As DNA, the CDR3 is TGCGCCAGCGGCCAAGTAGGGGTCGGGGCCAACGTCCTGACTTTC. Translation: CASGQVGVGANVLTF.

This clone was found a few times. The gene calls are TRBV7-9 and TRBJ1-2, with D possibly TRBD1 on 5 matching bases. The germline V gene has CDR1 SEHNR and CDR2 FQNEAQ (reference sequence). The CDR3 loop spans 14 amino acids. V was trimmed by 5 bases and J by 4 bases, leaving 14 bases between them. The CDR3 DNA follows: TGTGCCAGCAGCCCAACAGGCCCGGGCTATGGCTACACCTTC. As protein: CASSPTGPGYGYTF.

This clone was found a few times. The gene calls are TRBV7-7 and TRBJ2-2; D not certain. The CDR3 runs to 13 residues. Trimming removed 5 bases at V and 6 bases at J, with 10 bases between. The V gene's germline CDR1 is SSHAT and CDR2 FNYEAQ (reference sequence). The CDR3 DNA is TGTGCCAGCAGCCCTTATTTAGCCGGGGAGCTGTTTTTT. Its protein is CASSPYLAGELFF.

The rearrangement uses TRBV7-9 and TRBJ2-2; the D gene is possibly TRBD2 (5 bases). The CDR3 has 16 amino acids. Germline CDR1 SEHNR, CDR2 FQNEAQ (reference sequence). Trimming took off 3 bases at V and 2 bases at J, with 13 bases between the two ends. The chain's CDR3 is CASSLGIGENTGELFF. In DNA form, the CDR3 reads TGTGCCAGCAGCTTGGGGATCGGGGAAAACACCGGGGAGCTGTTTTTT. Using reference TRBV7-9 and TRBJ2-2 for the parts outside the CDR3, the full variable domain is DTGVSQNPRHKITKRGQNVTFRCDPISEHNRLYWYRQTLGQGPEFLTYFQNEAQLEKSRLLSDRFSAERPKGSFSTLEIQRTEQGDSAMYLCASSLGIGENTGELFFGEGSRLTVL.

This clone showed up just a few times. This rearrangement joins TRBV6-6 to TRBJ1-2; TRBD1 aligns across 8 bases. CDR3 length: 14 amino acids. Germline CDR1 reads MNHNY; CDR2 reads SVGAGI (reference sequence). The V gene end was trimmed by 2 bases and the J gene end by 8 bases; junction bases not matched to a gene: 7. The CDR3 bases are TGTGCCAGCAGTTACGACAACAGGGGGAGCGGCTACACCTTC. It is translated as CASSYDNRGSGYTF.

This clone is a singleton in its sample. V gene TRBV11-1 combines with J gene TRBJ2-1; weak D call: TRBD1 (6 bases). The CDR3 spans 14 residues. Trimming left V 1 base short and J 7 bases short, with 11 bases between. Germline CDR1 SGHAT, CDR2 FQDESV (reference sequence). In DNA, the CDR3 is TGTGCCAGCAGCTTAGGACAGGCAGTAAATGAGCAGTTCTTC. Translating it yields CASSLGQAVNEQFF.

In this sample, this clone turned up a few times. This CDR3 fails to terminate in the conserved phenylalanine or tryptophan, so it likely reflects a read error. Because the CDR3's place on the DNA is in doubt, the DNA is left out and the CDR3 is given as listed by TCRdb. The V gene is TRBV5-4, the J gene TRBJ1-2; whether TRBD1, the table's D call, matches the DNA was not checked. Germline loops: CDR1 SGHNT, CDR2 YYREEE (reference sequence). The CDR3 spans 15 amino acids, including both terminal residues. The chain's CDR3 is CASSIRGQGNYGYNL.

The CDR3 loop is CASSSGLAGALTDTQYF. The CDR3 DNA reads as TGTGCCAGCAGCTCCGGACTAGCGGGGGCACTCACAGATACGCAGTATTTT. The gene calls are TRBV5-4 and TRBJ2-3, with TRBD2 matching over 13 bases. The CDR3 extends over 17 amino acids. Germline lookup yields CDR1 SGHNT and CDR2 YYREEE (reference sequence). V gave up 3 bases and J gave up 2 bases; unmatched junction bases: 6.

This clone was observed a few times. In DNA, the CDR3 is TGTGCCAGCAGTGAAACAGAGCGGGGGGGCTACAATGAGCAGTTCTTC. Protein sequence: CASSETERGGYNEQFF. V and J are TRBV6-1 and TRBJ2-1; 10 bases line up with TRBD2. The CDR3 extends over 16 amino acids. V lost 2 bases and J lost 3; bases outside the gene matches: 4. Germline V gene lookup returns CDR1 MNHNS and CDR2 SASEGT.